This TCR beta chain is from a study of control samples from healthy donors and cancer patients. TCRdb's table, derived via immunoSEQ multiplex PCR, lists solely in-frame clones and lacks some. The data show approximately 140,000 clones, around nine tenths seen once. The germline V and J ends were trimmed by 6 bases and 5 bases, with 16 bases remaining between them. This CDR3 has 15 residues. The germline V gene encodes CDR1 MNHEY and CDR2 SMNVEV (reference sequence). The clonotype was recovered from a man aged 25 to 40 in good health. The rearrangement links TRBV27 to TRBJ2-2; D uncertain. Sequencing was carried out using blood. The CDR3 region has the DNA TGTGCCAGCAGAAGGCAGGAGACGTTAACCGGGGAGCTGTTTTTT. Its protein is CASRRQETLTGELFF.